Presented here are 21 T cell receptor beta chains from one specimen sequenced in a study of cytomegalovirus exposure and HLA in healthy donors. Clones were read by immunoSEQ multiplex PCR, and TCRdb kept only the in-frame ones, dropping some. This sample carries around 300,000 clones, around 86% of them seen once, and the ten largest clones take roughly 1%. The sequencing sample was made of PBMCs. The receptors stem from a woman between 18 and 29 years old in good health and CMV-seronegative.

The gene calls are TRBV18 and TRBJ2-2; the D gene is possibly TRBD1 (6 bases). Germline V lookup: CDR1 KGHSH, CDR2 LQKENI. CDR3 length equals 16 residues. The ends were cut back, 6 bases at V and 0 bases at J, with 14 bases in the middle. CDR3 amino acids: CASSPRQASNTGELFF. As DNA, the CDR3 is TGTGCCAGCTCGCCTCGACAGGCCTCGAACACCGGGGAGCTGTTTTTT. The full variable domain, its missing parts supplied by reference TRBV18 and TRBJ2-2, is NAGVMQNPRHLVRRRGQEARLRCSPMKGHSHVYWYRQLPEEGLKFMVYLQKENIIDESGMPKERFSAEFPKEGPSILRIQQVVRGDSAAYFCASSPRQASNTGELFFGEGSRLTVL.

This clone occurred a few times. V is TRBV30 and J is TRBJ1-2; D gene uncertain. The germline CDR1 and CDR2 sequences are GTSNPN and SVGIG (reference sequence). The CDR3 contains 15 residues. The V end lost 3 bases, the J end lost 7 bases, and 21 bases lay between the germline ends. The CDR3 protein is CAWRVPGLMVGGYTF. The CDR3 DNA reads as TGTGCCTGGAGGGTTCCCGGACTGATGGTAGGTGGCTACACCTTC.

The chain carries TRBV2 and TRBJ1-2; 7 positions match TRBD1. J gave up 3 bases and V 6 bases, and 7 bases lay outside the gene matches. Germline lookup yields CDR1 SNHLY and CDR2 FYNNEI. The CDR3 is 14 amino acids. The DNA of the CDR3 is TGTGCCAGCAGCCCCGGACAGGAACACTATGGCTACACCTTC. This gives the protein CASSPGQEHYGYTF.

This clone was counted a few times. V is TRBV7-2 and J is TRBJ1-4; TRBD1 agrees at 9 bases. Trimming removed 7 bases from V and 5 bases from J; junction bases left unmatched: 8. Germline CDR1 reads SGHTA; CDR2 reads FQGNSA. This CDR3 contains 15 residues. CDR3 sequence reads: CASTTKGQGNEKLFF. CDR3 in DNA: TGTGCCAGCACTACGAAGGGACAGGGAAATGAAAAACTGTTTTTT.

The chain joins TRBV13 to TRBJ2-7, with a possible D match to TRBD2 (5 bases). CDR3 size: 14 residues. V gave up 5 bases and J gave up 5 bases, with 16 bases separating them. The germline gives CDR1 PRHDT, CDR2 FYEKMQ (reference sequence). The CDR3 here is CASSLVGRSHEQYF. The CDR3 coding sequence is TGTGCCAGCAGCCTTGTGGGGAGATCCCACGAGCAGTACTTC.

The chain recombines TRBV27 with TRBJ1-5; D perhaps matches TRBD1 (5 bases). Trimming took 2 bases from V and 3 from J, leaving 5 bases between them. The CDR3 loop spans 13 amino acids. Germline-derived CDR1 and CDR2 are MNHEY and SMNVEV (reference sequence). CDR3 protein: CASSLGANQPQHF. CDR3 sequence (DNA): TGTGCCAGCAGTTTAGGGGCCAATCAGCCCCAGCATTTT.

The genes are TRBV5-1 and TRBJ1-2; D is perhaps TRBD1 (5 bases). The CDR3 is 14 residues long. V lost 3 bases and J 7 bases, leaving 16 bases between the germline ends. Germline V gives CDR1 SGHRS, CDR2 YFSETQ. The CDR3 coding sequence is TGCGCCAGCAGCTCCGGGGGACCTCTATCTGGCTACACCTTC. Protein: CASSSGGPLSGYTF.

This clone was seen more than once but under ten times. Other DNA sequences in this specimen translate into the identical CDR3. This chain uses TRBV2 with TRBJ1-5, with TRBD1 matching over 7 bases. Trimming at V came to 3 bases and at J to 7 bases, leaving 6 bases not matched to a gene. Looked up from germline, CDR1 is SNHLY and CDR2 is FYNNEI. This CDR3 contains 14 residues. CDR3 DNA sequence: TGTGCCAGCAGTGATAGGACAGGAGGACAGCCCCAGCATTTT. Protein: CASSDRTGGQPQHF. Based on the CDR3 plus reference TRBV2 and TRBJ1-5, the full variable domain is EPEVTQTPSHQVTQMGQEVILRCVPISNHLYFYWYRQILGQKVEFLVSFYNNEISEKSEIFDDQFSVERPDGSNFTLKIRSTKLEDSAMYFCASSDRTGGQPQHFGDGTRLSIL.

The chain has TRBV9 and TRBJ1-2, with D perhaps matching TRBD1 (5 bases). Trimming cost V 3 bases and J 5 bases, with 17 bases left between them. The CDR3 totals 15 residues. Germline CDR1 SGDLS, CDR2 YYNGEE. The CDR3 sequence is CASSESGTAGYGYTF. The CDR3 DNA is TGTGCCAGCAGCGAGTCCGGGACCGCGGGGTATGGCTACACCTTC.

The chain is built from TRBV5-1 and TRBJ1-6; 7 nucleotides match TRBD1. The CDR3 is 14 amino acids. The J segment lost 7 bases and the V segment lost 4 bases, leaving 5 bases of the junction unmatched. The V gene's germline CDR1 is SGHRS and CDR2 YFSETQ. This CDR3 reads CASSEGALNSPLHF. DNA for the CDR3: TGCGCCAGCAGCGAGGGGGCTCTCAATTCACCCCTCCACTTT.

The V call is TRBV7-9, the J call TRBJ1-2, with TRBD1 matching over 7 bases. Per the germline V gene, CDR1 is SEHNR and CDR2 is FQNEAQ (reference sequence). The CDR3 length is 15 residues. The V and J ends lost 1 base and 4 bases, in that order; junction bases with no gene match: 6. CDR3 sequence: CASSLGSGGSYGYTF. The CDR3 nucleotides read TGTGCCAGCAGCTTAGGGTCAGGGGGTTCCTATGGCTACACCTTC.

The V and J genes are TRBV18 and TRBJ2-7; 9 positions match TRBD1. Germline values: CDR1 KGHSH, CDR2 LQKENI. The CDR3 runs 14 residues. Unmatched junction bases numbered 3, after V lost 4 bases and J lost 2 bases. The CDR3 coding sequence is TGTGCCAGCTCACGGACAGGGGCCACCTACGAGCAGTACTTC. As protein: CASSRTGATYEQYF.

The chain has TRBV27 and TRBJ2-1; D may be TRBD2 (6 bases). V lost 5 bases, J lost 4 bases, and 12 bases lay in between. The CDR3 is 14 amino acids. CDR1 MNHEY and CDR2 SMNVEV come from the germline V gene (reference sequence). CDR3 in DNA: TGTGCCAGCAGTGTGACGGCGGGGTACAATGAGCAGTTCTTC. It encodes CASSVTAGYNEQFF.

The chain links TRBV19 to TRBJ1-1; 8 nucleotides match TRBD1. Germline CDR1 reads LNHDA; CDR2 reads SQIVND (reference sequence). V lost 5 bases and J lost 1; bases outside the gene matches: 6. CDR3 length: 15 amino acids. The CDR3 nucleotides are TGTGCCAGTAGTCTCCCCGGGACAGGGAACACTGAAGCTTTCTTT. It is translated as CASSLPGTGNTEAFF. The full variable domain, in which reference TRBV19 and TRBJ1-1 provide the parts outside the CDR3, is DGGITQSPKYLFRKEGQNVTLSCEQNLNHDAMYWYRQDPGQGLRLIYYSQIVNDFQKGDIAEGYSVSREKKESFPLTVTSAQKNPTAFYLCASSLPGTGNTEAFFGQGTRLTVV.

The V and J genes are TRBV14 and TRBJ1-2; 8 nucleotides line up with TRBD1. CDR1 and CDR2 (germline): SGHDN, FVKESK. This CDR3 contains 12 residues. The V segment lost 4 bases and the J segment 13 bases; nucleotides outside the gene matches: 8. The CDR3 bases are TGTGCCAGCAGCCCCTCGGACAGGGTGATCACCTTC. It specifies CASSPSDRVITF.

V is TRBV2 and J is TRBJ2-1; D might be TRBD1 (5 bases). This CDR3 is 11 amino acids long. Per germline, CDR1 SNHLY and CDR2 FYNNEI. V lost 7 bases and J lost 9, with 10 bases in between. The CDR3 sequence: CASKGRGEQFF. CDR3 sequence (DNA): TGTGCCAGCAAGGGAAGGGGTGAGCAGTTCTTC.

This clone was seen once. As DNA, the CDR3 is TGTGCCAGCAGTAGGGGGGACAGCTTCAATCAGCCCCAGCATTTT. Its protein product is CASSRGDSFNQPQHF. This chain connects TRBV27 to TRBJ1-5, with TRBD1 matching 7 bases. With 5 bases clipped from V and 3 bases from J, the junction kept 7 bases outside the gene matches. CDR1 and CDR2 from the germline V gene are MNHEY and SMNVEV (reference sequence). The CDR3 totals 15 residues.

The V and J genes are TRBV2 and TRBJ1-5; D gene ambiguous. V gave up 8 bases and J gave up 0 bases, with 11 bases separating them. Germline CDR1 SNHLY, CDR2 FYNNEI. The CDR3 loop spans 14 amino acids. Here the CDR3 reads CASSRLLSNQPQHF. CDR3 sequence (DNA): TGTGCCAGCTCCCGACTGCTTAGCAATCAGCCCCAGCATTTT.

This chain links TRBV11-3 with TRBJ2-7; 8 nucleotides agree with TRBD1. The length of the CDR3 is 15 residues. J gave up 3 bases and V 3 bases, and 7 bases lay outside the gene matches. The germline gives CDR1 SGHNT, CDR2 YENEEA. The CDR3 nucleotides are TGTGCCAGCAGCTTCGGACAGGGAAGCGGCTACGAGCAGTACTTC. This encodes CASSFGQGSGYEQYF. Full variable domain (rest looked up from reference TRBV11-3 and TRBJ2-7): EAGVVQSPRYKIIEKKQPVAFWCNPISGHNTLYWYLQNLGQGPELLIRYENEEAVDDSQLPKDRFSAERLKGVDSTLKIQPAELGDSAVYLCASSFGQGSGYEQYFGPGTRLTVT.

The chain employs TRBV6-5 and TRBJ1-3; D uncertain. Trimming stripped 6 bases from V and 0 bases from J, with 12 bases between. CDR3 size: 15 residues. The germline V gene has CDR1 MNHEY and CDR2 SVGAGI. The CDR3: CASSRNDISGNTIYF. The CDR3 DNA is TGTGCCAGCAGCCGAAACGACATCTCTGGAAACACCATATATTTT.

The chain combines TRBV5-1 with TRBJ1-1, with 12 bases that match TRBD1. There are 15 residues in the CDR3. Germline CDR1 SGHRS, CDR2 YFSETQ. Unmatched junction bases numbered 3, after V lost 3 bases and J lost 3 bases. The CDR3: CASSSGQGADTEAFF. In DNA form, the CDR3 reads TGCGCCAGCAGCTCGGGACAGGGGGCGGACACTGAAGCTTTCTTT.